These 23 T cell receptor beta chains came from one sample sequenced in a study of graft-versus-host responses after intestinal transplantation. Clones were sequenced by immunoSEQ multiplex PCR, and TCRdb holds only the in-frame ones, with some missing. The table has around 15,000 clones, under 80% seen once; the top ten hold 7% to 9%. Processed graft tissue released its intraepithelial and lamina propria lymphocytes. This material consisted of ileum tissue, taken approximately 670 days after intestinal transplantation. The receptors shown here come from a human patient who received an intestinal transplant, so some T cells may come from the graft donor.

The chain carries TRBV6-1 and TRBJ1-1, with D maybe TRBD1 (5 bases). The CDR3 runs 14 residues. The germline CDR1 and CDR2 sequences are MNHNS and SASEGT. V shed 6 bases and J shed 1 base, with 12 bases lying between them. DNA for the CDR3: TGTGCCAGCAGGGGAACGGGGGGGAACACTGAAGCTTTCTTT. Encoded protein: CASRGTGGNTEAFF.

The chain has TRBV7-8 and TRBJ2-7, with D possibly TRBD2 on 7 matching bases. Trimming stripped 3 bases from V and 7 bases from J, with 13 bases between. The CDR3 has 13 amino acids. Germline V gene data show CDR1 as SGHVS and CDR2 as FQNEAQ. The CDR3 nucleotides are TGTGCCAGCAGCTTGGGGGGGCTAAGGGAGCAGTACTTC. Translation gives CASSLGGLREQYF.

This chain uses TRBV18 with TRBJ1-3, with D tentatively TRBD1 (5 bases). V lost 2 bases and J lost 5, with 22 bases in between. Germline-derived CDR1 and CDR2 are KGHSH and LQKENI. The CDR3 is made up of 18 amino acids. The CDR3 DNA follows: TGTGCCAGCTCACCAACTGGGGGGACCGGACTGCTAAGAAACACCATATATTTT. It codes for CASSPTGGTGLLRNTIYF.

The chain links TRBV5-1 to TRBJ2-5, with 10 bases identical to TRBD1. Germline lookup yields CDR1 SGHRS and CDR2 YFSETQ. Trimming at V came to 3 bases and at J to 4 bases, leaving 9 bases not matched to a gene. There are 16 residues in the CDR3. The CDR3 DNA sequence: TGCGCCAGCAGCTCCCGACAGGGGGCGGTAGGAGAGACCCAGTACTTC. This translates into CASSSRQGAVGETQYF.

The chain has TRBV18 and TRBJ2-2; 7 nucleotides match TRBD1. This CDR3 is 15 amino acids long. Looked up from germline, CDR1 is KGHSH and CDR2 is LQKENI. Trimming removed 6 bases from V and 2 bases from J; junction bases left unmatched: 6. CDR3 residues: CASSPGTANTGELFF. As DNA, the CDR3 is TGTGCCAGCTCGCCCGGGACAGCTAACACCGGGGAGCTGTTTTTT.

The CDR3 here is CASSGQGAELVQPQHF. The CDR3 nucleotides read TGTGCCAGCAGTGGACAGGGGGCGGAATTAGTTCAGCCCCAGCATTTT. The chain combines TRBV6-1 with TRBJ1-5; TRBD1 matches at 10 bases. CDR1 is MNHNS, CDR2 SASEGT, per germline. The length of the CDR3 is 16 residues. V lost 4 bases to trimming and J lost 6 bases; unmatched junction nucleotides: 9.

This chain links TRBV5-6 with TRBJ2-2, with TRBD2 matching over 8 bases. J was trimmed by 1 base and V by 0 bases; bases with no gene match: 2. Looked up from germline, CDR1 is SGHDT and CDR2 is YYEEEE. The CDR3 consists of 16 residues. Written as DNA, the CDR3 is TGTGCCAGCAGCTTGGGCCTAGCGGGGAACACCGGGGAGCTGTTTTTT. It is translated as CASSLGLAGNTGELFF.

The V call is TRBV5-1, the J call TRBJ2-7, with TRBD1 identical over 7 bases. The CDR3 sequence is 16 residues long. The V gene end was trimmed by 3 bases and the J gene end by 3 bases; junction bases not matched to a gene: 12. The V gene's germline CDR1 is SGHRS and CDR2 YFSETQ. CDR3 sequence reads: CASSSDLTGIHYEQYF. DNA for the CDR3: TGCGCCAGCAGCTCCGACCTGACAGGGATACACTACGAGCAGTACTTC.

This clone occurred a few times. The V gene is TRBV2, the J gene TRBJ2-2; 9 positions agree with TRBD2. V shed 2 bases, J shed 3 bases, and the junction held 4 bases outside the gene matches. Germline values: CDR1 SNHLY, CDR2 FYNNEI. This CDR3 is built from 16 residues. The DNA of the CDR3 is TGTGCCAGCAGTGAACTAGCGGGGACCCACACCGGGGAGCTGTTTTTT. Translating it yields CASSELAGTHTGELFF. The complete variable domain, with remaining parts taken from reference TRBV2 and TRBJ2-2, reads EPEVTQTPSHQVTQMGQEVILRCVPISNHLYFYWYRQILGQKVEFLVSFYNNEISEKSEIFDDQFSVERPDGSNFTLKIRSTKLEDSAMYFCASSELAGTHTGELFFGEGSRLTVL.

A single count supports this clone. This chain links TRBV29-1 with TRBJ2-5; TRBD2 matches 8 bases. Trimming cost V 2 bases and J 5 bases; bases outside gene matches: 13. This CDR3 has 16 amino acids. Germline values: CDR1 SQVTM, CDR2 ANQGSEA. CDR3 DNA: TGCAGCGTTGAAAATTCGGCGGGGGGTACTAGGGAGACCCAGTACTTC. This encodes CSVENSAGGTRETQYF.

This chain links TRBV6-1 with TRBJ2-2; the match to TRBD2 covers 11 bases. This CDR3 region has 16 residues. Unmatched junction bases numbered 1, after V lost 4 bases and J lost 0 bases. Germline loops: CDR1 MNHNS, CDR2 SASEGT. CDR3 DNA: TGTGCCAGCAGTGGACTAGCGGGGTCGAACACCGGGGAGCTGTTTTTT. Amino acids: CASSGLAGSNTGELFF.

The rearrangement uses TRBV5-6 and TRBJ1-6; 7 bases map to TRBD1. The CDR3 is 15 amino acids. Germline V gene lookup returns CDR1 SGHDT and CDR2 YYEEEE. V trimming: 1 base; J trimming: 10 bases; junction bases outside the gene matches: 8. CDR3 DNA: TGTGCCAGCAGCTTGTGGTCAGGGGGATTCTCACCCCTCCACTTT. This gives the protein CASSLWSGGFSPLHF.

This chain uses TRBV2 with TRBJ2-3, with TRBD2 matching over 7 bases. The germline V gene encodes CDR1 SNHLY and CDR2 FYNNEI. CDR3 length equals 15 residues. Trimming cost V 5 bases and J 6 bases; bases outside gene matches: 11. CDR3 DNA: TGTGCCAGCAGTCAAAACGGCAGGGAGGGGGATACGCAGTATTTT. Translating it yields CASSQNGREGDTQYF.

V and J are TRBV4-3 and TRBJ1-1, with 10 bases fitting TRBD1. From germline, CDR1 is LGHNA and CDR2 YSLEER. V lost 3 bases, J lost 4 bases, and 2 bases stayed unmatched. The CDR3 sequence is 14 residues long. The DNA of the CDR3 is TGCGCCAGCAGCCAGAGGACAGGGGGCACTGAAGCTTTCTTT. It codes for CASSQRTGGTEAFF.

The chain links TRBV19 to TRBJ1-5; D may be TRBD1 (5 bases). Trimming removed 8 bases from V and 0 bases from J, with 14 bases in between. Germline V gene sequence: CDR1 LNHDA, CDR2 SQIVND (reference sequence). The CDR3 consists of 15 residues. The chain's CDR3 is CASQRQIYSNQPQHF. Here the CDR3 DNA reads TGTGCCAGTCAACGACAGATTTATAGCAATCAGCCCCAGCATTTT.

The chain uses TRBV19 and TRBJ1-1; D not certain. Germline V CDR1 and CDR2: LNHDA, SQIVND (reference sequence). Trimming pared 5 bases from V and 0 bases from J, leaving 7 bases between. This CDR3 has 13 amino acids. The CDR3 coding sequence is TGTGCCAGTAGTCCAGTTATGAACACTGAAGCTTTCTTT. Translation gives CASSPVMNTEAFF.

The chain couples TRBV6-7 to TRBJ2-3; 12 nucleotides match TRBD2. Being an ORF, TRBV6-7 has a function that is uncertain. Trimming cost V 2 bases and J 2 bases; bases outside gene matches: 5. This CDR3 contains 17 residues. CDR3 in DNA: TGTGCCAGCAGTTACACTTGGACTAGCGGGGACACAGATACGCAGTATTTT. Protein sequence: CASSYTWTSGDTDTQYF.

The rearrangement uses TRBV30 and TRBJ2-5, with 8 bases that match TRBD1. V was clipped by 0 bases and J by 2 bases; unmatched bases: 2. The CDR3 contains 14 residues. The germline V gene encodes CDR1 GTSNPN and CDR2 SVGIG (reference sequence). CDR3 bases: TGTGCCTGGAGTGTGGGGACAGGTCAAGAGACCCAGTACTTC. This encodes CAWSVGTGQETQYF.

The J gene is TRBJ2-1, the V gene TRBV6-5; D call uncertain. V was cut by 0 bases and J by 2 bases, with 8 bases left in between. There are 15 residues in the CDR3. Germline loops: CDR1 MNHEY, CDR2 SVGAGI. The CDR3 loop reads CASSYSSSTYNEQFF. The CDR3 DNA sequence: TGTGCCAGCAGTTACTCGTCCAGTACCTACAATGAGCAGTTCTTC.

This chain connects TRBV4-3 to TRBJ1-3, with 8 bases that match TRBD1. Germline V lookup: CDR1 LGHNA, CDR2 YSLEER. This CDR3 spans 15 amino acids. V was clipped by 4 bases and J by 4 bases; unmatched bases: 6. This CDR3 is CASSRTRGPGNTIYF. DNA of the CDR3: TGCGCCAGCAGCCGGACCAGGGGGCCAGGAAACACCATATATTTT.

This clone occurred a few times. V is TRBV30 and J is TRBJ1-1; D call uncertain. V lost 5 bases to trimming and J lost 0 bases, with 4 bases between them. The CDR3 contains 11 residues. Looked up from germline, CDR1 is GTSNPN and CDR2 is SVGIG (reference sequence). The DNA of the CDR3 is TGTGCCTGGTCTGTGAACACTGAAGCTTTCTTT. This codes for CAWSVNTEAFF.

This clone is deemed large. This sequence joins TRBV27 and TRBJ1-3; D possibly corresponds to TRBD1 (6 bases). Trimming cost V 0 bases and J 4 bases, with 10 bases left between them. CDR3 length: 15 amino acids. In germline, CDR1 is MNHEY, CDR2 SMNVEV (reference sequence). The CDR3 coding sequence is TGTGCCAGCAGTTTATCGTGGGGGACAGGAAACACCATATATTTT. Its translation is CASSLSWGTGNTIYF.

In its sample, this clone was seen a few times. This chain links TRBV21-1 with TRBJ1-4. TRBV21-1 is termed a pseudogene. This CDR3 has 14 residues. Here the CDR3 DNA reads TGTGCCAGCAGCAACGGGATTTTGCCGGAAAAACTGTTTTTT. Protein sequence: CASSNGILPEKLFF.